The present T cell receptor (beta chain) was sequenced within a study of control samples from healthy donors and cancer patients. The repertoire was sequenced with immunoSEQ multiplex PCR; TCRdb's copy has only in-frame clones and lacks some. The profile shows 150,000 to 200,000 clones, approximately 86% of them singletons. Germline V lookup: CDR1 LGHDT, CDR2 YNNKEL (reference sequence). The CDR3 sequence is 17 residues long. V lost 4 bases, J lost 0 bases, and 17 bases lay in between. The chain couples TRBV3-1 (or the pseudogene TRBV3-2) to TRBJ2-3; D may be TRBD1 or TRBD2 (6 bases each). The sample consisted of blood. This TCR was sampled from a woman aged 25 to 39 in good health. The CDR3 DNA follows: TGTGCCAGCAGCCCTAAAGGGGGGAGCCCTAGCACAGATACGCAGTATTTT. As protein: CASSPKGGSPSTDTQYF.